Each of the 26 T cell receptor beta chains below was sequenced from the same sample in a study of human T cells and chemical hapten exposure. Described time point: healthy volunteer bleed at 6 weeks. It was unfractionated whole blood from which total RNA was extracted. TCRdb fed the RACE reads into MiXCR, producing one record per CDR3 protein. Seen here are fewer than 85,000 distinct CDR3 sequences, about 8.6% observed once, and the top ten hold approximately 1.5%. The material sequenced was whole blood. Source of these receptors: a male donor in good health. Some clones in this sample may be carry-over from other donors' samples.

In this sample, this clonotype turned up many times. The chain employs TRBV28 and TRBJ1-5; D gene unclear. CDR1 and CDR2 (germline): MDHEN, SYDVKM. The CDR3 loop spans 13 amino acids. The ends were cut back, 5 bases at V and 4 bases at J, with 9 bases in the middle. The CDR3 here is CASSNPGNQPQHF. The CDR3 DNA follows: TGTGCCAGCAGTAACCCCGGTAATCAGCCCCAGCATTTT.

This chain uses TRBV3-1 with TRBJ2-7; TRBD2 aligns across 12 bases. Germline-derived CDR1 and CDR2 are LGHDT and YNNKEL (reference sequence). V lost 0 bases to trimming and J lost 4 bases; unmatched junction nucleotides: 7. The CDR3 length is 17 residues. For the CDR3, the DNA is TGTGCCAGCAGCCAAGATGCCCCCGGACTAGCGGGGTACGAGCAGTACTTC. Protein: CASSQDAPGLAGYEQYF.

This clonotype was seen at least ten times. The chain combines TRBV29-1 with TRBJ2-2, with a tentative D call TRBD1 (6 bases). There are 12 residues in the CDR3. Germline V gives CDR1 SQVTM, CDR2 ANQGSEA. The V and J ends lost 7 bases and 5 bases respectively, with 11 bases between them. CDR3 amino acids: CSASQGTGELFF. For the CDR3, the DNA is TGCAGCGCCTCCCAGGGGACCGGGGAGCTGTTTTTT.

This rearrangement joins TRBV6-6 to TRBJ2-2, with D possibly being TRBD1 (6 bases). CDR1 is MNHNY, CDR2 SVGAGI, per germline (reference sequence). The CDR3 totals 14 residues. V was clipped by 6 bases and J by 1 base, with 9 bases between them. The CDR3 loop is CASRGGMNTGELFF. CDR3 nucleotides: TGTGCCAGCAGAGGGGGAATGAACACCGGGGAGCTGTTTTTT.

This clonotype has just a few counts. The chain carries TRBV6-5 and TRBJ2-2; weak D call: TRBD2 (6 bases). Germline V gene lookup returns CDR1 MNHEY and CDR2 SVGAGI. Trimming cost V 4 bases and J 6 bases, with 12 bases left between them. The CDR3 consists of 14 residues. CDR3 coding DNA: TGTGCCAGCAGTTTGGGACTCCTCTCCGGGGAGCTGTTTTTT. Amino acids: CASSLGLLSGELFF.

The V call is TRBV6-6, the J call TRBJ1-1, with no clear D. CDR1 MNHNY and CDR2 SVGAGI come from the germline V gene (reference sequence). Trimming shortened V by 0 bases and J by 0 bases, and 11 bases separated the two germline ends. The CDR3 spans 16 residues. CDR3 protein: CASSYSSAGMNTEAFF. The CDR3 DNA reads TGTGCCAGCAGTTACTCGTCGGCCGGGATGAACACTGAAGCTTTCTTT.

This chain links TRBV7-6 with TRBJ2-3, with D uncertain. Germline assignment: CDR1 SGHVS and CDR2 FNYEAQ. V was shortened by 1 base and J by 3 bases, with 11 bases between the two germline ends. This CDR3 region has 15 residues. The CDR3 region is CASSLGDPWTDTQYF. DNA for the CDR3: TGTGCCAGCAGCTTAGGAGACCCATGGACAGATACGCAGTATTTT.

This clonotype was seen only a few times. This chain uses TRBV5-5 with TRBJ1-1, with D unresolved. V shed 2 bases and J shed 5 bases, with 16 bases lying between them. The CDR3 is 15 residues long. Germline loops: CDR1 SGHKS, CDR2 YYEKEE (reference sequence). The CDR3 protein is CASSLRATMYTEAFF. In DNA, the CDR3 is TGTGCCAGCAGCTTAAGGGCGACGATGTATACTGAAGCTTTCTTT.

This clonotype was observed a few times. The chain is built from TRBV7-9 and TRBJ1-2, with D perhaps TRBD1 (5 bases). The germline CDR1 and CDR2 sequences are SEHNR and FQNEAQ (reference sequence). Trimming took 8 bases from V and 1 from J, leaving 14 bases between them. The CDR3 extends over 14 amino acids. CDR3 sequence (DNA): TGTGCCAGCTCAACTCTCGACAGTAACTATGGCTACACCTTC. Translating gives CASSTLDSNYGYTF.

Remarks on this clonotype: A much larger clone lies a single base off, so this may be a read error. The V call is TRBV7-2, the J call TRBJ1-1; D is undetermined. Germline lookup yields CDR1 SGHTA and CDR2 FQGNSA. This CDR3 is built from 14 residues. The CDR3 reads CASSLDNGNTEVFF. In DNA, the CDR3 is TGTGCCAGCAGCTTAGATAATGGGAACACTGAAGTTTTCTTT.

The chain is built from TRBV5-4 and TRBJ1-2; 9 bases map to TRBD1. The length of the CDR3 is 16 residues. The junction had 10 bases not matched to a gene; V was cut back by 4 bases and J by 3 bases. Germline V gives CDR1 SGHNT, CDR2 YYREEE (reference sequence). The CDR3 region is CASSQPTGGAHYGYTF. For the CDR3, the DNA is TGTGCCAGCAGCCAACCAACAGGGGGCGCCCACTATGGCTACACCTTC.

This chain connects TRBV27 to TRBJ2-3; D may match TRBD1 or TRBD2 (5 bases each). V was shortened by 4 bases and J by 6 bases, with 11 bases between the two germline ends. CDR3 size: 13 residues. The V gene's germline CDR1 is MNHEY and CDR2 SMNVEV (reference sequence). CDR3 loop: CASSYRGADTQYF. The CDR3 region has the DNA TGTGCCAGCAGTTATAGAGGGGCCGATACGCAGTATTTT.

This clonotype was observed a few times. DNA for the CDR3: TGTGCCAGCAGGGCTAGCGGGGGGCTAACTAGCACAGATACGCAGTATTTT. Amino acids: CASRASGGLTSTDTQYF. The V call is TRBV6-1, the J call TRBJ2-3; 11 bases are shared with TRBD2. The CDR3 length is 17 residues. Germline CDR1 MNHNS, CDR2 SASEGT. The J segment lost 0 bases and the V segment lost 6 bases, leaving 8 bases of the junction unmatched.

This clonotype was detected many times. The chain is built from TRBV10-3 and TRBJ2-7, with D tentatively TRBD1 (5 bases). From germline, CDR1 is ENHRY and CDR2 SYGVKD. The CDR3 contains 14 residues. V lost 3 bases, J lost 2 bases, and 11 bases lay in between. This CDR3 reads CAISDSGLTYEQYF. The CDR3 DNA reads as TGTGCCATCAGTGACTCAGGGCTAACCTACGAGCAGTACTTC.

This clonotype was observed a handful of times. The chain recombines TRBV7-9 with TRBJ2-7; 7 nucleotides align to TRBD1. Germline loops: CDR1 SEHNR, CDR2 FQNEAQ (reference sequence). The CDR3 covers 14 residues. With V trimmed by 8 bases and J by 2 bases, 9 bases remained unmatched. The CDR3 DNA follows: TGTGCCAGCGGTTCGGTTGACAGGGCCTACGAGCAGTACTTC. Translated, it gives CASGSVDRAYEQYF. The full variable domain, with the rest looked up from reference TRBV7-9 and TRBJ2-7, is DTGVSQNPRHKITKRGQNVTFRCDPISEHNRLYWYRQTLGQGPEFLTYFQNEAQLEKSRLLSDRFSAERPKGSFSTLEIQRTEQGDSAMYLCASGSVDRAYEQYFGPGTRLTVT.

This clonotype was seen a few times. The chain carries TRBV12-3 or TRBV12-4 and TRBJ1-4; possible D gene TRBD1, 5 bases. This CDR3 is built from 13 residues. Trimming stripped 4 bases from V and 4 bases from J, with 7 bases between. The CDR3, as DNA: TGTGCCAGCAGTTGGGACTTTAATGAAAAACTGTTTTTT. Its protein product is CASSWDFNEKLFF.

This clonotype has only a few counts. The gene calls are TRBV10-1 and TRBJ1-4; D call uncertain. Germline V gives CDR1 WNHNN, CDR2 SYGVQD (reference sequence). V was shortened by 4 bases and J by 0 bases, with 9 bases between the two germline ends. CDR3 length: 15 amino acids. The CDR3 nucleotides are TGCGCCAGCAGTGCCCAGGCGACAACTAATGAAAAACTGTTTTTT. The encoded protein is CASSAQATTNEKLFF.

V usage is TRBV27 and J usage is TRBJ2-3; 11 positions match TRBD2. The CDR3 spans 14 residues. CDR1 and CDR2 (germline): MNHEY, SMNVEV (reference sequence). V lost 6 bases to trimming and J lost 1 base; unmatched junction nucleotides: 0. The CDR3 DNA reads TGTGCCAGCAGACTAGCGGGGGGCACAGATACGCAGTATTTT. Its translation is CASRLAGGTDTQYF.

A few counts support this clonotype. This chain joins TRBV20-1 and TRBJ2-3; no clear D gene. The V end lost 5 bases, the J end lost 0 bases, and 12 bases lay between the germline ends. The CDR3 runs to 14 residues. Germline CDR1 DFQATT, CDR2 SNEGSKA (reference sequence). As DNA, the CDR3 is TGCAGTGCTTCTGCGGTCTCAAGCACAGATACGCAGTATTTT. Its translation is CSASAVSSTDTQYF.

This clonotype has only a few counts. This chain connects TRBV2 to TRBJ1-1; weak D call: TRBD1 (5 bases). This CDR3 is 13 amino acids long. Trimming cost V 5 bases and J 8 bases, with 15 bases left between them. Germline V gives CDR1 SNHLY, CDR2 FYNNEI. The CDR3 bases are TGTGCCAGCAGTAGGCAGGGTTCGGCGGAAGCTTTCTTT. It translates to CASSRQGSAEAFF.

This clonotype has just a few counts. The V and J genes are TRBV7-6 and TRBJ2-2, with D perhaps matching TRBD2 (6 bases). Germline CDR1 is SGHVS and CDR2 is FNYEAQ. The CDR3 is 15 residues long. Between the trimmed V and J ends, which lost 2 bases and 6 bases, there was a span of 13 bases. The CDR3 region has the DNA TGTGCCAGCAGCTTAACCGGGGGACGCGCCGGGGAGCTGTTTTTT. It encodes CASSLTGGRAGELFF. Filled out from reference TRBV7-6 and TRBJ2-2, the complete variable domain reads GAGVSQSPRYKVTKRGQDVALRCDPISGHVSLYWYRQALGQGPEFLTYFNYEAQQDKSGLPNDRFSAERPEGSISTLTIQRTEQRDSAMYRCASSLTGGRAGELFFGEGSRLTVL.

This chain joins TRBV20-1 and TRBJ2-6; D gene ambiguous. V was pared by 6 bases and J by 3 bases, with 9 bases between. This CDR3 spans 13 amino acids. The germline V gene encodes CDR1 DFQATT and CDR2 SNEGSKA (reference sequence). This CDR3 reads CSARKRGANVLTF. The CDR3 nucleotides are TGCAGTGCAAGAAAGCGTGGGGCCAACGTCCTGACTTTC.

This clonotype was picked up a small number of times. This rearrangement joins TRBV10-1 to TRBJ2-3; D may be TRBD2 (7 bases). The CDR3 is made up of 14 amino acids. V dropped 3 bases and J dropped 4 bases, with 11 bases sitting between them. Germline V lookup: CDR1 WNHNN, CDR2 SYGVQD (reference sequence). This CDR3 is CASSERGAADTQYF. CDR3 DNA sequence: TGCGCCAGCAGTGAACGGGGGGCGGCAGATACGCAGTATTTT.

This clonotype has only a few counts. The chain couples TRBV21-1 to TRBJ2-7. TRBV21-1 is noted as a pseudogene. CDR3 length: 10 residues. This chain's CDR3 is CASSRSEQYF. In nucleotides, the CDR3 is TGTGCCAGCAGCCGGTCCGAGCAGTACTTC.

The rearrangement joins TRBV27 to TRBJ2-5; 9 bases align to TRBD1. The germline gives CDR1 MNHEY, CDR2 SMNVEV (reference sequence). This CDR3 is 15 amino acids long. After removal of 4 bases from V and 0 bases from J, the junction contained 3 bases not matched to a gene. The CDR3 DNA follows: TGTGCCAGCAGTTGGGGACAGGGTAACCAAGAGACCCAGTACTTC. Translating gives CASSWGQGNQETQYF.

This clonotype was seen more than once but under ten times. This rearrangement joins TRBV10-3 to TRBJ1-1, with D possibly TRBD1 on 5 matching bases. Trimming left V 2 bases short and J 5 bases short, with 21 bases between. The CDR3 extends over 17 amino acids. The germline CDR1 and CDR2 sequences are ENHRY and SYGVKD. CDR3 amino acids: CAISEGPSGALGTEAFF. CDR3 DNA: TGTGCCATCAGTGAGGGCCCCTCCGGGGCGCTTGGGACTGAAGCTTTCTTT.